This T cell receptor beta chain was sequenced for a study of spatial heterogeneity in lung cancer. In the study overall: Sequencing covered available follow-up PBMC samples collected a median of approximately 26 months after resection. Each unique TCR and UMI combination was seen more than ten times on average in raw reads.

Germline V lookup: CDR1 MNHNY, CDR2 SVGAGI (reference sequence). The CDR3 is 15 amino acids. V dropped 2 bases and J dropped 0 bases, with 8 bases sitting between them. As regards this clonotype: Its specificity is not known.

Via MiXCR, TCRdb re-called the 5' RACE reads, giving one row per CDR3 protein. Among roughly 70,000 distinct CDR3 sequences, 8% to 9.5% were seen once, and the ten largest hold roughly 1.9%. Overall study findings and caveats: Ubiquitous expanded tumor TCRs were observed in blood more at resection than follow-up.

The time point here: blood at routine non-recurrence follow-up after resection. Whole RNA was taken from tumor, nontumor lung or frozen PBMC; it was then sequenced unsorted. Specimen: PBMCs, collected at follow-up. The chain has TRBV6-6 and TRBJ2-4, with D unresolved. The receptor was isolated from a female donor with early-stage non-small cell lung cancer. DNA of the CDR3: TGTGCCAGCAGTTACGCCGAACTAGCCAAAAACATTCAGTACTTC. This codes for CASSYAELAKNIQYF.